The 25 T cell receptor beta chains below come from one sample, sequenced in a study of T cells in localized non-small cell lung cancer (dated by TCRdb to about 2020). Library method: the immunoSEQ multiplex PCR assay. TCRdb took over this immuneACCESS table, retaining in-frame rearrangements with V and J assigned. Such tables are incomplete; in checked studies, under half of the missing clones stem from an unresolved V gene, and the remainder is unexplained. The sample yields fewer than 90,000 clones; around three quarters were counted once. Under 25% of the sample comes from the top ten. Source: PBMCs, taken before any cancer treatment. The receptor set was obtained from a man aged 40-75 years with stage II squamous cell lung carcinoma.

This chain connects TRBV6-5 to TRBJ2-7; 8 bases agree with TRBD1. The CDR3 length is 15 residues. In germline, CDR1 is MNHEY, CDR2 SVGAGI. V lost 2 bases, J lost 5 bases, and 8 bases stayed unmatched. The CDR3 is CASSYGRGPVHEQYF. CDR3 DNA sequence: TGTGCCAGCAGTTACGGCAGGGGGCCAGTCCACGAGCAGTACTTC.

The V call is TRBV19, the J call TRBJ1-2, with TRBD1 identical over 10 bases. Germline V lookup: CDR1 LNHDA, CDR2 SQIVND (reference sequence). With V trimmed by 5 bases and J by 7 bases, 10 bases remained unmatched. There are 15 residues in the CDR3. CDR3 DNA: TGTGCCAGTAGTGCAGACTCCGGGACAGGGGTTGGCTACACCTTC. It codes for CASSADSGTGVGYTF.

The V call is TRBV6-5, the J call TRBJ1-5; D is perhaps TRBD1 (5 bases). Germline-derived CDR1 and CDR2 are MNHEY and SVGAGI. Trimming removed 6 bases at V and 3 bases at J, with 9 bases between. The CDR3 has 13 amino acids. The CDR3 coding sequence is TGTGCCAGCAGCCGACAGCACAATCAGCCCCAGCATTTT. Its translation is CASSRQHNQPQHF.

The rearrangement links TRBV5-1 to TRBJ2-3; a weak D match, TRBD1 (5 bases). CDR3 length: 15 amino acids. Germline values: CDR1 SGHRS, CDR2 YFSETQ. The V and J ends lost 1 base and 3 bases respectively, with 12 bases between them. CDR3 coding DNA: TGCGCCAGCAGCTTGTCAGGGATGGGGACAGATACGCAGTATTTT. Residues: CASSLSGMGTDTQYF.

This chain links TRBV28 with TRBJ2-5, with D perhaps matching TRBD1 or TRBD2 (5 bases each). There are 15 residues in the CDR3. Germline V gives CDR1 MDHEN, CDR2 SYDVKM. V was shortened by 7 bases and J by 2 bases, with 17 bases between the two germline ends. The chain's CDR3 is CASKSPPGPQETQYF. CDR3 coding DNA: TGTGCCAGCAAGAGCCCCCCGGGGCCACAAGAGACCCAGTACTTC.

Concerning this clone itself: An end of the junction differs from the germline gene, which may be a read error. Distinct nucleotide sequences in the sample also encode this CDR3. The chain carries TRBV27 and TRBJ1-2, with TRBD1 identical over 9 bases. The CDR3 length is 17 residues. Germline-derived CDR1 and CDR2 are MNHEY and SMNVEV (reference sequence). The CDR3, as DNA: TGTGCTAGCAGGGCCGGGACAGGGTTGGGAGCTAACTATGGCTACACCTTC. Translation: CASRAGTGLGANYGYTF.

CDR3 amino acids: CASSYGQGNVGYTF. DNA for the CDR3: TGTGCCAGCAGTTACGGGCAGGGGAATGTAGGCTACACCTTC. The rearrangement joins TRBV6-7 to TRBJ1-2, with a tentative D call TRBD1 (6 bases). TRBV6-7 is labeled an ORF, and its function is uncertain. CDR3 length equals 14 residues. V lost 2 bases to trimming and J lost 8 bases, with 15 bases between them.

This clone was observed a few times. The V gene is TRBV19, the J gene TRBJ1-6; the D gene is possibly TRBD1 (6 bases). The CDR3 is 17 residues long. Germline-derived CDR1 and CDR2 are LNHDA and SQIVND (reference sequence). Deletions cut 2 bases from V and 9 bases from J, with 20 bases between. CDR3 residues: CASSIRSAGEDRSPLHF. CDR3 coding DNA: TGTGCCAGTAGTATACGTTCGGCAGGGGAGGATCGTTCACCCCTCCACTTT.

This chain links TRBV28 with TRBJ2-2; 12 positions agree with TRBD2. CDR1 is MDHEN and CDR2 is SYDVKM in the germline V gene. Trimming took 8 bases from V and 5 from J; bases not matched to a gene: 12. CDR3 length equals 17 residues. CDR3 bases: TGTGCCAGCGGATCACTAGCGGGAGGTCTTGGAACCGGGGAGCTGTTTTTT. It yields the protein CASGSLAGGLGTGELFF.

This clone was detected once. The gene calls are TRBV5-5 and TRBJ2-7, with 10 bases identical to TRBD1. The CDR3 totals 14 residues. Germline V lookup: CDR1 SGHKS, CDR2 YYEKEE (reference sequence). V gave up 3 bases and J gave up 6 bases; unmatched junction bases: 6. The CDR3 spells CASSWTGQGLEQYF. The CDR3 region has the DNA TGTGCCAGCAGCTGGACGGGACAGGGGCTCGAGCAGTACTTC.

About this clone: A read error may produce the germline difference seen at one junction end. CDR3 sequence (DNA): TGTGCCAGCAGCGAAGGTGTGGGGCCCTATGGCTACACCTTC. Residues: CASSEGVGPYGYTF. The rearrangement uses TRBV6-1 and TRBJ1-2, with D possibly being TRBD1 (5 bases). Germline CDR1 and CDR2: MNHNS and SASEGT. The CDR3 consists of 14 residues.

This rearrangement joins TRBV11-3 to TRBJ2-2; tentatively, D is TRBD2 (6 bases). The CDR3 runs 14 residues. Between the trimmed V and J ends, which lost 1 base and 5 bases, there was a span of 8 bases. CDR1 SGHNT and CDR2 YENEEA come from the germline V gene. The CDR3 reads CASSLGGGTGELFF. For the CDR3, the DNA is TGTGCCAGCAGCTTAGGAGGAGGGACCGGGGAGCTGTTTTTT.

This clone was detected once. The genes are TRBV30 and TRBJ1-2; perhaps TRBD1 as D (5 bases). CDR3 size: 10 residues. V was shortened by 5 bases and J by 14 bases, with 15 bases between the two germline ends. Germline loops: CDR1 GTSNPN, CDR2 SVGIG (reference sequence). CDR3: CAWGGVSTTF. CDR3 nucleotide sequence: TGTGCCTGGGGGGGGGTATCTACTACCTTC.

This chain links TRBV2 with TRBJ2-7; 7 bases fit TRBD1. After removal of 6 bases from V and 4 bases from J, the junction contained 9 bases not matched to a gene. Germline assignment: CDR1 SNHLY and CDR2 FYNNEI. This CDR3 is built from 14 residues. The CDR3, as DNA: TGTGCCAGCAGAAAAGGGGGCCTACCGTACGAGCAGTACTTC. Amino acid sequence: CASRKGGLPYEQYF.

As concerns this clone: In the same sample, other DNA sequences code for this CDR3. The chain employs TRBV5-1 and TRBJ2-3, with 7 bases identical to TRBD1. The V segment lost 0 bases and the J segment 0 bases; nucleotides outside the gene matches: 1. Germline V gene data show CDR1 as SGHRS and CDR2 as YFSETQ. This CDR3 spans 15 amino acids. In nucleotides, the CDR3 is TGCGCCAGCAGCTTGGCCAGGGGGAGCACAGATACGCAGTATTTT. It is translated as CASSLARGSTDTQYF. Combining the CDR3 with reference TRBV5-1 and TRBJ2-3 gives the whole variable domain KAGVTQTPRYLIKTRGQQVTLSCSPISGHRSVSWYQQTPGQGLQFLFEYFSETQRNKGNFPGRFSGRQFSNSRSEMNVSTLELGDSALYLCASSLARGSTDTQYFGPGTRLTVL.

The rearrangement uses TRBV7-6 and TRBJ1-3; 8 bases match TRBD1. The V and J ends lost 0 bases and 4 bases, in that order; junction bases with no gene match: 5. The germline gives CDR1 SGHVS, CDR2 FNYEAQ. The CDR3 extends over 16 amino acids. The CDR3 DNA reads TGTGCCAGCAGCTTAGCAGGACAGGGAGCCGGAAACACCATATATTTT. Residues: CASSLAGQGAGNTIYF.

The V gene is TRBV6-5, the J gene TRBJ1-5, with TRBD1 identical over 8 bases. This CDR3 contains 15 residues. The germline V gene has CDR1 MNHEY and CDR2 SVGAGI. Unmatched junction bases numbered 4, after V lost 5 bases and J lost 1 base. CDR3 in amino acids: CASSPDRVSNQPQHF. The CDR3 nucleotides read TGTGCCAGCAGTCCGGACAGGGTGAGCAATCAGCCCCAGCATTTT.

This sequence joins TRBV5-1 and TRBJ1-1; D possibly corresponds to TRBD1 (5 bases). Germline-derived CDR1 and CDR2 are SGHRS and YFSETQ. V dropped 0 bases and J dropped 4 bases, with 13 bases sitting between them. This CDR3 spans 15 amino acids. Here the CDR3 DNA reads TGCGCCAGCAGCTTGGCCGCAGGGTCTGTCACTGAAGCTTTCTTT. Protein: CASSLAAGSVTEAFF.

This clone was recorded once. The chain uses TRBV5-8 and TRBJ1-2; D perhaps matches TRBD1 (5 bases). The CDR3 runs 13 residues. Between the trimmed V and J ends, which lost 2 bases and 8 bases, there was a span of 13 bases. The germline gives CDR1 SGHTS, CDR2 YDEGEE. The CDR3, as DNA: TGTGCCAGCAGCTTCCGGACACCTCGGGGCTACACCTTC. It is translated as CASSFRTPRGYTF.

The CDR3 is CASSTNRGQGGYTF. The CDR3 nucleotides read TGCGCCAGCAGCACCAACAGGGGGCAGGGCGGCTACACCTTC. The chain carries TRBV4-1 and TRBJ1-2, with 9 nucleotides matching TRBD1. This CDR3 comprises 14 residues. V lost 5 bases, J lost 8 bases, and 9 bases stayed unmatched. CDR1 MGHRA and CDR2 YSYEKL come from the germline V gene.

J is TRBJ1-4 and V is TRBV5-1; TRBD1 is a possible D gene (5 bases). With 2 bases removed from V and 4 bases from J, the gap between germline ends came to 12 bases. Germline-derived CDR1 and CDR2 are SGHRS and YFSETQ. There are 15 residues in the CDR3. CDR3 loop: CASSFRGLDNEKLFF. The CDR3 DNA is TGCGCCAGCAGCTTCCGGGGACTGGATAATGAAAAACTGTTTTTT.

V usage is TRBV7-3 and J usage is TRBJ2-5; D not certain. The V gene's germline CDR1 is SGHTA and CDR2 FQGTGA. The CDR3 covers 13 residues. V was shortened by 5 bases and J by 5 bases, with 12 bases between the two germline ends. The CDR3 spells CASSPTRVETQYF. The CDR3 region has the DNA TGTGCCAGCAGCCCAACAAGGGTTGAGACCCAGTACTTC.

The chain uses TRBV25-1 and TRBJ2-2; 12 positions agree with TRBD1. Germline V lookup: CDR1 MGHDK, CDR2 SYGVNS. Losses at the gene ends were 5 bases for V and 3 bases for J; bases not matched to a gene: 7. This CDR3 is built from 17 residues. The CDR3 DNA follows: TGTGCCAGCAGTTCCGGGACAGGGGGCTTTTACACCGGGGAGCTGTTTTTT. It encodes CASSSGTGGFYTGELFF.

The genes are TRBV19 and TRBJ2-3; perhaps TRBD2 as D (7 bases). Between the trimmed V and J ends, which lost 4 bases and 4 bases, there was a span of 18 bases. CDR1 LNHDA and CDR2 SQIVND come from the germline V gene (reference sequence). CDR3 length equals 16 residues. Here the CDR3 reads CASSRGLRGGPDTQYF. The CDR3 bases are TGTGCCAGTAGTAGGGGCCTTAGGGGGGGCCCAGATACGCAGTATTTT.

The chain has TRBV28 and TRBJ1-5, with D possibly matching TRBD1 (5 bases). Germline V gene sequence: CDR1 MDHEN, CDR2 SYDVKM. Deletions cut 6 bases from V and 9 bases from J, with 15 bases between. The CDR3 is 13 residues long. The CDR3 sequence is CASSLQGPRPQHF. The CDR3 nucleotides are TGTGCCAGCAGCCTTCAGGGCCCCCGGCCCCAGCATTTT. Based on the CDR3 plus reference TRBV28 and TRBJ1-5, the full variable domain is DVKVTQSSRYLVKRTGEKVFLECVQDMDHENMFWYRQDPGLGLRLIYFSYDVKMKEKGDIPEGYSVSREKKERFSLILESASTNQTSMYLCASSLQGPRPQHFGDGTRLSIL.